These T cell receptor beta chains were read from a single sample in a study of beta chain features in type 1 diabetes. TCRdb keeps only in-frame clones here, not all; method: immunoSEQ multiplex PCR. This sample has about 700,000 clones; 13% occur once, and the top ten carry 0.022%. Sequenced material: naive CD4+ T cells from blood. These receptors originate from a man in his late teens or twenties with type 1 diabetes. Each CDR3 is given with its conserved first and last residue. The D gene is left open where the match is weak. The size entry is marked missing in some rows and otherwise reads once, few, many or a size class.

V: TRBV2; J: TRBJ1-1; D: .; size: few; DNA: TGTGCCAGCAGTGAGAGAATAACGGGGAACACTGAAGCTTTCTTT; CDR3: CASSERITGNTEAFF
V: TRBV29-1; J: TRBJ2-7; D: .; size: .; DNA: TGCAGCGTCAGGGACACCTACGAGCAGTACTTC; CDR3: CSVRDTYEQYF
V: TRBV30; J: TRBJ1-2; D: .; size: .; DNA: TGTGCCTGGAGTTTAGGGGTTGGCTACACCTTC; CDR3: CAWSLGVGYTF
V: TRBV19; J: TRBJ2-5; D: .; size: .; DNA: TGTGCCAGTAGTATTTACTTGAGTGAGGAGACCCAGTACTTC; CDR3: CASSIYLSEETQYF
V: TRBV30; J: TRBJ1-1; D: .; size: .; DNA: TGTGCCTGGATTGGTGGGAACACTGAAGCTTTCTTT; CDR3: CAWIGGNTEAFF
V: TRBV30; J: TRBJ2-5; D: .; size: .; DNA: TGTGCCTGGATCCCAATCGGCGGCCAAGAGACCCAGTACTTC; CDR3: CAWIPIGGQETQYF
V: TRBV30; J: TRBJ2-5; D: .; size: few; DNA: TGTGCCTGGAGTGTTTGGGGGGCGGAAGAGACCCAGTACTTC; CDR3: CAWSVWGAEETQYF
V: TRBV6-4; J: TRBJ2-5; D: .; size: .; DNA: TGTGCCAGCAGTGACTCTGGAAGGGTCGGAGAGACCCAGTACTTC; CDR3: CASSDSGRVGETQYF
V: TRBV2; J: TRBJ2-1; D: .; size: few; DNA: TGTGCCAGCAGTGCAACAGGGTCGACGGGGCAGTTCTTC; CDR3: CASSATGSTGQFF
V: TRBV29-1; J: TRBJ1-2; D: .; size: few; DNA: TGCAGCGCTCGGGGGCAGGGTTTAGCTAACTATGGCTACACCTTC; CDR3: CSARGQGLANYGYTF
V: TRBV11-2; J: TRBJ2-1; D: .; size: .; DNA: TGTGCCAGCAGCTTAACAGGGCCCACATACAATGAGCAGTTCTTC; CDR3: CASSLTGPTYNEQFF
V: TRBV15; J: TRBJ1-5; D: .; size: few; DNA: TGTGCCACCAGCAAGGCTCTGGACCGAAATCAGCCCCAGCATTTT; CDR3: CATSKALDRNQPQHF
V: TRBV29-1; J: TRBJ1-1; D: TRBD1; size: few; DNA: TGCAGCGCGGATGGACAGGGGTTTACTGAAGCTTTCTTT; CDR3: CSADGQGFTEAFF
V: TRBV29-1; J: TRBJ2-7; D: .; size: .; DNA: TGCAGCGTGGAAATTCACTACGAGCAGTACTTC; CDR3: CSVEIHYEQYF
V: TRBV12-5; J: TRBJ2-3; D: TRBD2; size: .; DNA: TGTGCTAGTGGTTTGGACGGGGGGGCGTCTGATACGCAGTATTTT; CDR3: CASGLDGGASDTQYF
V: TRBV10-3; J: TRBJ2-2; D: TRBD1; size: .; DNA: TGTGCCATCAGTACAGGGGGCGACACCGGGGAGCTGTTTTTT; CDR3: CAISTGGDTGELFF
V: TRBV6-5; J: TRBJ1-1; D: .; size: few; DNA: TGTGCCAGCAGTTTACAGGTATACACTGAAGCTTTCTTT; CDR3: CASSLQVYTEAFF
V: TRBV9; J: TRBJ1-1; D: .; size: .; DNA: TGTGCCAGCAGCGTAGGGAACAGGGCCGGTGGCACTGAAGCTTTCTTT; CDR3: CASSVGNRAGGTEAFF
V: TRBV5-1; J: TRBJ2-3; D: TRBD1; size: .; DNA: TGCGCCAGCAGCTCCGGGACAGCCTCTAGCACAGATACGCAGTATTTT; CDR3: CASSSGTASSTDTQYF
V: TRBV18; J: TRBJ1-2; D: .; size: .; DNA: TGTGCCAGCTCACCACCGTCGACGGGGTTCGGCTATGGCTACACCTTC; CDR3: CASSPPSTGFGYGYTF
V: TRBV10-3; J: TRBJ1-1; D: .; size: few; DNA: TGTGCCATCAGGAAGGACAGTCCGAACACTGAAGCTTTCTTT; CDR3: CAIRKDSPNTEAFF
V: TRBV6-6; J: TRBJ2-7; D: .; size: .; DNA: TGTGCCAGCAGGACAGGGAGGGAGCAGTACTTC; CDR3: CASRTGREQYF
V: TRBV5-1; J: TRBJ1-2; D: TRBD1; size: .; DNA: TGCGCCAGCAGCCAGGGACCAGGGGGCTATGGCTACACCTTC; CDR3: CASSQGPGGYGYTF
V: TRBV5-1; J: TRBJ1-2; D: .; size: few; DNA: TGCGCCAGCAGCTTGGAGGGCCTCAACTATGGCTACACCTTC; CDR3: CASSLEGLNYGYTF
V: TRBV28; J: TRBJ1-5; D: TRBD1; size: .; DNA: TGTGCCAGCACCGTGCCGGACAGGGCGGGTCAGCCCCAGCATTTT; CDR3: CASTVPDRAGQPQHF
V: TRBV9; J: TRBJ2-7; D: TRBD2; size: .; DNA: TGTGCCAGCAGCGTAGGGACTAGCCCCCTCGGTGAGCAGTACTTC; CDR3: CASSVGTSPLGEQYF
V: TRBV25-1; J: TRBJ1-2; D: .; size: .; DNA: TGTGCCAGCAGTGCCAACTCGGACAGCTACTATGGCTACACCTTC; CDR3: CASSANSDSYYGYTF
V: TRBV28; J: TRBJ1-1; D: .; size: few; DNA: TGTGCCAGCAGTTTCGGGGGGAACACTGAAGCTTTCTTT; CDR3: CASSFGGNTEAFF
V: TRBV19; J: TRBJ1-5; D: TRBD1; size: .; DNA: TGTGCCAGTAGTCCTGGGGACAGGGCCAATCAGCCCCAGCATTTT; CDR3: CASSPGDRANQPQHF
V: TRBV5-1; J: TRBJ2-3; D: .; size: .; DNA: TGCGCCAGCAGCACCTGGGGGGGGCCGAGAGATACGCAGTATTTT; CDR3: CASSTWGGPRDTQYF
V: TRBV30; J: TRBJ2-3; D: .; size: few; DNA: TGTGCCTGGAGTAGTGCGTCAGTAATCACAGATACGCAGTATTTT; CDR3: CAWSSASVITDTQYF
V: TRBV15; J: TRBJ2-5; D: TRBD1; size: .; DNA: TGTGCCACCAGCAGGGATCCGGGACAGCAAGAGACCCAGTACTTC; CDR3: CATSRDPGQQETQYF
V: TRBV4-2; J: TRBJ1-4; D: .; size: .; DNA: TGTGCCAGCAGCCAAGAGTCGGGGAGGAAACTGTTTTTT; CDR3: CASSQESGRKLFF
V: TRBV30; J: TRBJ1-1; D: TRBD1; size: .; DNA: TGTGCCTGGAGCCTGGACAGGGACACTGAAGCTTTCTTT; CDR3: CAWSLDRDTEAFF
V: TRBV5-4; J: TRBJ2-5; D: TRBD2; size: .; DNA: TGTGCCAGCAGCCCCTCCCGGGAGGGCCGGGAGACCCAGTACTTC; CDR3: CASSPSREGRETQYF